This TCR beta chain was sequenced for a study of cytomegalovirus exposure and HLA in healthy donors. PCR involved 60 Vbeta and 13 Jbeta primers. The method was immunoSEQ multiplex PCR; TCRdb's version includes in-frame clones alone and lacks a portion of them. The sample table includes 50,000 to 70,000 clones. Germline-derived CDR1 and CDR2 are LNHDA and SQIVND (reference sequence). V shed 4 bases and J shed 2 bases, with 9 bases lying between them. The CDR3 loop spans 15 amino acids. Study-level findings and limits: Further analysis, carried out later, found HLA-associated TCR beta chains more clonally expanded than equally common other chains. A link between a missense DCLRE1C variant and TCR beta V- and J-gene trimming emerged from a later analysis.

Remarks on this clone: Its antigen is unknown.

Sequencing was done on a sample of PBMCs. This receptor was obtained from a young woman in good health and CMV-seronegative. This chain links TRBV19 with TRBJ2-6, with D possibly matching TRBD1 (6 bases). The CDR3 region is CASSKGVAGANVLTF. CDR3 DNA sequence: TGTGCCAGTAGTAAGGGGGTAGCTGGGGCCAACGTCCTGACTTTC.